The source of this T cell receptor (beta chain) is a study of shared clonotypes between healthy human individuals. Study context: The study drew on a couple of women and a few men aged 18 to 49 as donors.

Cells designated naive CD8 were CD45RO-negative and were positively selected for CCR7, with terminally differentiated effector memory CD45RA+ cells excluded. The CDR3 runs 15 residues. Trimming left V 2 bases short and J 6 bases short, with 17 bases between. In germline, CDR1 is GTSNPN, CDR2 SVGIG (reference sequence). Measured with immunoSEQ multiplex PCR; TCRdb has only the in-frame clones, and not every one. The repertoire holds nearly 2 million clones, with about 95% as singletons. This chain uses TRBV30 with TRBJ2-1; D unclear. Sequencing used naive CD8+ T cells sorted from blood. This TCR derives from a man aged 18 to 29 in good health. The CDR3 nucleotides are TGTGCCTGGAGTAGTCCGGACCCCTGGGTCAATGAGCAGTTCTTC. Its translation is CAWSSPDPWVNEQFF.